The T cell receptor beta chain under discussion was sequenced for a study of blood T cell repertoires in COVID-19 (dated by TCRdb to 2018 to 2020). At the level of the whole study: Collaborator samples came from the United States, Italy and Spain and covered acute and convalescent phases of COVID-19. HLA class I and class II types, where available, came from metadata supplied by the sample provider rather than from assay-based typing. The repertoires were released in a freely available public database intended as a resource for research on the immune response to SARS-CoV-2. The dataset comprised deeply sampled blood TCRbeta repertoires from subjects exposed to, actively infected with, or recovered from COVID-19. The samples were drawn from two sources: the first 160 participants of the ongoing ImmuneRACE study, and 1,254 subjects contributed by 6 global collaborators. A de-identified subject ID, COVID-19 status, age in years and sex were almost always included in the sample metadata. The material from the prospective study consisted of cDNA or gDNA derived from T cells, B-cell-depleted T cells, or PBMCs. The paper's findings and limits, for the study overall: The amount of clinical and demographic metadata varied by source and participant and was provided uncurated.

TCRbeta CDR3 regions were amplified from genomic DNA by means of the immunoSEQ Assay, a bias-controlled multiplex PCR. Under the source paper's analysis protocol: Within the assay, amplification of reference gene primers was used to estimate how many nucleated cells each sample contained. To quantify the absolute abundance of each unique TCRbeta CDR3 rearrangement, sequence reads were collapsed and filtered. For each sample, productive Simpson clonality was calculated as the square root of Simpson's diversity index over productive rearrangements. TCRdb took over this immuneACCESS table, retaining in-frame rearrangements with V and J assigned. Such tables are incomplete; in checked studies, under half of the missing clones stem from an unresolved V gene, and the remainder is unexplained. V and J calls and clone size are as listed in that table; D and trimming were resolved from the DNA. This sample gives about 150,000 clones in total; about 80% of them show up just once. 9% to 14% of the sample is held by the ten biggest clonotypes.

At one collaborating source in Seattle, patients were enrolled during active infection and were followed longitudinally through the course of disease. Each collaborating institution followed its own protocols to collect whole blood in K2EDTA tubes. For TCRbeta analysis, collaborators shipped samples in one of three forms: frozen whole blood, isolated PBMCs, or DNA extracted from either of those sample types. Notes on this clone: The target of this receptor is not known. Nothing much larger sits one base from this clone, and base qualities are not available.

The CDR3 holds 14 amino acids from the cysteine to the valine. CDR3 DNA only is kept here, 42 bases in frame from base 1. V is pruned by 7 bases and J by 2 bases, leaving 7 bases of the junction without a gene match. Via the germline V gene, CDR1 is SNHLY and CDR2 FYNNEI. The sequence was collected from a woman between 55 and 75 years old with COVID-19, enrolled during active disease. Sequenced sample: peripheral blood. The rearrangement combines TRBV2 with TRBJ2-7; TRBD2 matches 8 bases in the middle. The CDR3 reads as follows: CASNYRRGAYEQYV. The base sequence is TGTGCCAGCAATTATAGGCGGGGGGCCTACGAGCAGTACGTC.